This paragraph covers one T cell receptor (beta chain) sequence. TCRdb's table, derived via immunoSEQ multiplex PCR, lists solely in-frame clones and lacks some. This sample has fewer than 85,000 clones; about 87% occur once, and the top ten carry roughly 0.56%. The sample belongs to a study of OX40 agonist ivuxolimab in advanced cancers. The CDR3 sequence is 16 residues long. Trimming cost V 5 bases and J 6 bases; bases outside gene matches: 12. The germline gives CDR1 SGHAT, CDR2 FQDESV (reference sequence). Source: CD4+ or CD8+ T cells sorted from blood, taken in a trial of the OX40 agonist ivuxolimab. The sequence was obtained from an adult with an advanced solid tumor such as melanoma, head and neck, liver or kidney cancer. The V gene is TRBV11-1, the J gene TRBJ2-1, with 8 bases fitting TRBD2. The chain's CDR3 is CASSKSGTRGTNEQFF. In DNA, the CDR3 is TGTGCCAGCAGCAAATCCGGGACTAGGGGCACCAATGAGCAGTTCTTC. Drawing the rest from reference TRBV11-1 and TRBJ2-1, the complete variable domain is EAEVAQSPRYKITEKSQAVAFWCDPISGHATLYWYRQILGQGPELLVQFQDESVVDDSQLPKDRFSAERLKGVDSTLKIQPAELGDSAMYLCASSKSGTRGTNEQFFGPGTRLTVL.